Listed below are T cell receptor beta chains from one sample, sequenced in a study of T cell responses to AZD1222 COVID-19 vaccine. Assay used: immunoSEQ multiplex PCR; TCRdb lists only in-frame clones, some missing. The data show roughly 28,000 clones, 75% to 90% seen once. The starting material was peripheral blood, obtained on day 0 of AZD1222 vaccination. The receptors were sampled from an adult in good health. The CDR3 runs from the conserved cysteine through the conserved F or W. D genes are given only for firm matches. Size is stated for part of the rows, as once, few or many counts, or as a class when the clone is expanded.

>TRBV7-8|TRBJ1-2|TRBD1|NA
TGTGCCAGCAGCTTAGCGGGGACAGGGAGCAACTATGGCTACACCTTC
CASSLAGTGSNYGYTF
>TRBV28|TRBJ2-2|NA|NA
TGTGCCAGCAGAGGCGGGGTACCGAACACCGGGGAGCTGTTTTTT
CASRGGVPNTGELFF
>TRBV10-3|TRBJ2-7|TRBD2|once
TGTGCCATCAGGCTTTCTAGCGGGACCAACTACGAGCAGTACTTC
CAIRLSSGTNYEQYF
>TRBV6-5|TRBJ2-7|TRBD2|NA
TGTGCCAGCAGTCTAGCGGGAGTTGCTTACGAGCAGTACTTC
CASSLAGVAYEQYF
>TRBV29-1|TRBJ1-2|NA|NA
TGCAGCGTTAATCAGGGGAACTATGGCTACACCTTC
CSVNQGNYGYTF
>TRBV5-5|TRBJ1-2|NA|once
TGTGCCAGCAGCTTGGACACCGTGGCCCTCTACACCTTC
CASSLDTVALYTF
>TRBV6-5|TRBJ2-1|NA|NA
TGTGCCAGCAGTTACTCACAGGGCCCCTACAATGAGCAGTTCTTC
CASSYSQGPYNEQFF
>TRBV4-1|TRBJ2-2|NA|NA
TGCGCCAGCACCCAAGGGGTTAGCACCGGGGAGCTGTTTTTT
CASTQGVSTGELFF
>TRBV10-1|TRBJ1-4|TRBD1|NA
TGCGCCAGCAGTGATCAGGGGGGAAAACTGTTTTTT
CASSDQGGKLFF
>TRBV6-5|TRBJ2-7|NA|NA
TGTGCCAGCAGATGGGGGACACTATCCTACGAGCAGTACTTC
CASRWGTLSYEQYF
>TRBV10-3|TRBJ2-3|NA|NA
TGTGCCATCAGTGGCAGTGCAGATACGCAGTATTTT
CAISGSADTQYF
>TRBV5-8|TRBJ2-1|NA|NA
TGTGCCAGCAGCTTCGAGGGACAAAGATACAATGAGCAGTTCTTC
CASSFEGQRYNEQFF
>TRBV19|TRBJ2-1|TRBD1|once
TGTGCCAGTAGTATCATGGGGACAGCTGACAATGAGCAGTTCTTC
CASSIMGTADNEQFF
>TRBV25-1|TRBJ2-5|TRBD1|NA
TGTGCCAGCACCCGACAGGGACGGAGCGCCCAGTACTTC
CASTRQGRSAQYF
>TRBV18|TRBJ1-2|TRBD1|NA
TGTGCCAGCTCACCGGACAGGTTGGATGGCTACACCTTC
CASSPDRLDGYTF
>TRBV18|TRBJ1-5|NA|few
TGTGCCAGCTCACCGATAGGGTTCAATCAGCCCCAGCATTTT
CASSPIGFNQPQHF
>TRBV7-2|TRBJ2-7|TRBD2|NA
TGTGCCAGCAGCTTAGGACTAGCGGACCTCTACGAGCAGTACTTC
CASSLGLADLYEQYF
>TRBV4-1|TRBJ1-1|NA|NA
TGCGCCAGCAGCCAAGGGGAGGGGTGGACTGAAGCTTTCTTT
CASSQGEGWTEAFF
>TRBV5-4|TRBJ1-1|NA|NA
TGTGCCAGCAGCCCATCGAGGAGAGGGGGGGTACCTGAAGCTTTCTTT
CASSPSRRGGVPEAFF
>TRBV12-3/TRBV12-4|TRBJ2-5|TRBD2|once
TGTGCCAGCAGTTTTCGCGGGGGTGAGACCCAGTACTTC
CASSFRGGETQYF
>TRBV28|TRBJ2-7|NA|NA
TGTGCCAGCAGGGAATCACTCCTGTACGAGCAGTACTTC
CASRESLLYEQYF
>TRBV7-8|TRBJ1-5|NA|few
TGTGCCAGCAGCTTTGGGCAGGGTGTTCAGCCCCAGCATTTT
CASSFGQGVQPQHF
>TRBV30|TRBJ2-1|TRBD2|NA
TGTGCCCTCAGGCGTGGCGGGAGTATCAATGAGCAGTTCTTC
CALRRGGSINEQFF
>TRBV5-1|TRBJ1-4|TRBD1|NA
TGCGCCAGCAGCTTGGGGGACAGGGAGGCTGAAAAACTGTTTTTT
CASSLGDREAEKLFF
>TRBV6-5|TRBJ2-7|NA|NA
TGTGCCAGCAGTTACATCCAGACGGGCGAGCAGTACTTC
CASSYIQTGEQYF
>TRBV5-1|TRBJ2-2|TRBD2|NA
TGCGCCAGCAGCTTCCCGGGACTAGTGAACGGGGAGCTGTTTTTT
CASSFPGLVNGELFF
>TRBV9|TRBJ1-1|NA|NA
TGTGCCAGCAGCGCCGGACAGTCAGGGGAAGCTTTCTTT
CASSAGQSGEAFF
>TRBV11-2|TRBJ2-7|NA|NA
TGTGCCAGCAGCTTAGATTGGGGTGCCGGGGTCACCTACGAGCAGTACTTC
CASSLDWGAGVTYEQYF
>TRBV2|TRBJ1-2|NA|NA
TGTGCCAGCAGTGGGCGGGAAACCTATGGCTACACCTTC
CASSGRETYGYTF
>TRBV28|TRBJ1-5|NA|NA
TGTGCCAGCAGTTCCAGGGTCTACGATCAGCCCCAGCATTTT
CASSSRVYDQPQHF
>TRBV3-1/TRBV3-2|TRBJ2-7|NA|NA
TGTGCCAGCAGCCATCTGGGGGCCGACTACGAGCAGTACTTC
CASSHLGADYEQYF
>TRBV6-5|TRBJ1-2|TRBD1|NA
TGTGCCAGCAGTAGGGACAGGGGATATGGCTACACCTTC
CASSRDRGYGYTF
>TRBV5-1|TRBJ2-2|TRBD1|NA
TGCGCCAGCGAACTGTCGACAGGGTTGCCCACCGGGGAGCTGTTTTTT
CASELSTGLPTGELFF
>TRBV6-6|TRBJ1-1|NA|NA
TGTGCCAGCATTGGGAAGGTGGGGTCTACTGAAGCTTTCTTT
CASIGKVGSTEAFF